The 14 T cell receptor beta chains listed next were all sequenced from one sample in a study of identical twins. Each CDR3 protein is one row after TCRdb ran MiXCR on the 5' RACE reads. The sample holds about 890,000 distinct CDR3 sequences, more than 9% seen once. These data also featured in a second study, about yellow fever vaccine responses in identical twins.

Sequenced sample: PBMCs. The source is a woman aged 18-29 years in good health.

In this sample, this clonotype turned up a few times. The chain employs TRBV11-3 and TRBJ1-1; 9 bases fit TRBD1. The CDR3 is 15 residues long. Germline CDR1 and CDR2: SGHNT and YENEEA. V dropped 5 bases and J dropped 7; count of bases not matched to a gene: 11. The CDR3 loop reads CASSLRGGQGFEAFF. The CDR3 bases are TGTGCCAGCAGCCTCCGCGGGGGACAGGGATTTGAAGCTTTCTTT.

This clonotype has only a few counts. This chain uses TRBV12-3 or TRBV12-4 with TRBJ1-6; 9 positions match TRBD1. The length of the CDR3 is 15 residues. Losses at the gene ends were 5 bases for V and 8 bases for J; bases not matched to a gene: 7. In DNA form, the CDR3 reads TGTGCCAGCAGTGGACAGGGGAGAAGGGATTCACCCCTCCACTTT. Protein sequence: CASSGQGRRDSPLHF.

The table lists this clonotype with a few counts. The CDR3 nucleotides read TGTGCCAGCAGCTTAGGGCTAGCGGGAGGTCACAATGAGCAGTTCTTC. It codes for CASSLGLAGGHNEQFF. The J gene is TRBJ2-1, the V gene TRBV7-9; 11 nucleotides align to TRBD2. J lost 5 bases, V lost 1 base, and 4 bases had no gene match. CDR1 and CDR2 (germline): SEHNR, FQNEAQ (reference sequence). The CDR3 contains 16 residues.

This sequence joins TRBV5-1 and TRBJ2-5, with D hard to call. Germline CDR1 is SGHRS and CDR2 is YFSETQ. The CDR3 is made up of 14 amino acids. The V gene lost 0 bases and the J gene lost 2 bases, with 8 bases spanning the gap. The CDR3 reads CASSLGWGQETQYF. The CDR3, as DNA: TGCGCCAGCAGCTTGGGGTGGGGACAAGAGACCCAGTACTTC.

This clonotype was seen repeatedly, ten times or more. The genes are TRBV11-3 and TRBJ2-3, with D unclear. There are 17 residues in the CDR3. V shed 5 bases and J shed 3 bases, with 21 bases lying between them. Germline assignment: CDR1 SGHNT and CDR2 YENEEA. Here the CDR3 DNA reads TGTGCCAGCAGCCCCAACTGGGTAGTAGGAAGTACAGATACGCAGTATTTT. Translated: CASSPNWVVGSTDTQYF.

The genes are TRBV10-1 and TRBJ2-3; D is uncertain. CDR3 size: 14 residues. Germline-derived CDR1 and CDR2 are WNHNN and SYGVQD (reference sequence). Trimming cost V 3 bases and J 3 bases, with 10 bases left between them. CDR3 DNA sequence: TGCGCCAGCAGTGACCCGGGCATGACAGATACGCAGTATTTT. Amino acid sequence: CASSDPGMTDTQYF.

The chain combines TRBV5-1 with TRBJ2-7; 9 bases match TRBD2. Germline CDR1 SGHRS, CDR2 YFSETQ. The ends lost 0 bases at V and 4 bases at J; junction bases unmatched: 14. CDR3 size: 18 residues. The CDR3 coding sequence is TGCGCCAGCAGCTTGGAAGGCGGCCCCGGACTAGCGAGTTACGAGCAGTACTTC. Protein sequence: CASSLEGGPGLASYEQYF.

J is TRBJ2-1 and V is TRBV28; D gene uncertain. Per the germline V gene, CDR1 is MDHEN and CDR2 is SYDVKM. The V and J ends lost 3 bases and 0 bases respectively, with 12 bases between them. The CDR3 consists of 16 residues. The CDR3 reads CASSFTPASSYNEQFF. The CDR3 DNA follows: TGTGCCAGCAGTTTCACCCCGGCCAGCTCCTACAATGAGCAGTTCTTC.

This clonotype occurred a few times. The chain recombines TRBV15 with TRBJ2-4; possibly TRBD1 for D (5 bases). The CDR3 is made up of 14 amino acids. V was cut by 3 bases and J by 1 base, with 7 bases left in between. Looked up from germline, CDR1 is LNHNV and CDR2 is YYDKDF (reference sequence). CDR3 DNA: TGTGCCACCAGCAGCGCAGGGGCCAAAAACATTCAGTACTTC. This encodes CATSSAGAKNIQYF.

This clonotype has more than one count but fewer than ten. J is TRBJ2-7 and V is TRBV15; 9 bases are shared with TRBD2. Trimming took 2 bases from V and 2 from J; bases not matched to a gene: 7. Germline-derived CDR1 and CDR2 are LNHNV and YYDKDF (reference sequence). This CDR3 is built from 16 residues. CDR3 amino acids: CATSRFPGTSTYEQYF. CDR3 DNA: TGTGCCACCAGCAGATTTCCCGGGACTAGCACCTACGAGCAGTACTTC.

This chain connects TRBV6-1 to TRBJ2-3; TRBD1 aligns across 7 bases. After removal of 4 bases from V and 0 bases from J, the junction contained 4 bases not matched to a gene. The V gene's germline CDR1 is MNHNS and CDR2 SASEGT. The CDR3 covers 15 residues. The DNA for the CDR3 is TGTGCCAGCAGTGCAGGGGACAGAAGCACAGATACGCAGTATTTT. Protein sequence: CASSAGDRSTDTQYF.

This clonotype has only a few counts. The chain combines TRBV3-1 with TRBJ2-5; TRBD1 aligns across 9 bases. The CDR3 contains 16 residues. Germline V gene lookup returns CDR1 LGHDT and CDR2 YNNKEL (reference sequence). The J segment lost 2 bases and the V segment lost 0 bases, leaving 4 bases of the junction unmatched. The CDR3 protein is CASSQERTGVQETQYF. CDR3 DNA: TGTGCCAGCAGCCAAGAGCGGACAGGGGTTCAAGAGACCCAGTACTTC.

This clonotype was counted between two and nine times. The rearrangement joins TRBV3-1 to TRBJ2-7; D remains unclear. Germline V gives CDR1 LGHDT, CDR2 YNNKEL (reference sequence). V was cut by 0 bases and J by 1 base, with 10 bases left in between. The CDR3 is made up of 15 amino acids. The CDR3 here is CASSQEDRASYEQYV. The CDR3 nucleotides are TGTGCCAGCAGCCAAGAGGACCGGGCGTCCTACGAGCAGTACGTC.

In nucleotides, the CDR3 is TGTGCCACCAGTGATTCACAGGGACAAGGCTACACCTTC. Its protein is CATSDSQGQGYTF. V gene TRBV24-1 combines with J gene TRBJ1-2, with D possibly matching TRBD1 (6 bases). The CDR3 spans 13 residues. CDR1 is KGHDR, CDR2 SFDVKD, per germline. Trimming stripped 2 bases from V and 8 bases from J, with 11 bases between.